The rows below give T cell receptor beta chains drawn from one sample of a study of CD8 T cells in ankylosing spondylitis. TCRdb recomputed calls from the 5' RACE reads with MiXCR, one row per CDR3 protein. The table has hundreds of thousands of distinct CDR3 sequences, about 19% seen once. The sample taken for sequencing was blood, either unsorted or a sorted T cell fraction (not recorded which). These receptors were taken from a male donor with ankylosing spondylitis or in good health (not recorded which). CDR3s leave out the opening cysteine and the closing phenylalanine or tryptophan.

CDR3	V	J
SVLAGSSYNEQF	TRBV29-1	TRBJ2-1
ASSGEYQETQC	TRBV15	TRBJ2-5
ASIGRNTEAF	TRBV6-6	TRBJ1-1
ASSPTGSLEAF	TRBV5-1	TRBJ1-1
ASSLRGTALNTEAF	TRBV5-1	TRBJ1-1
ASTLGQALGELF	TRBV5-8	TRBJ2-2
SAPLGQAKNIQY	TRBV20-1	TRBJ2-4
SASSGTTDTQY	TRBV20-1	TRBJ2-3
ASSLSTSVVQETQY	TRBV19	TRBJ2-5
AISDSGGAHNEQF	TRBV10-3	TRBJ2-1
SAGEVMDSQPQH	TRBV20-1	TRBJ1-5
ASSLALGTGGKETQY	TRBV7-6	TRBJ2-5
ASSFPGTDTQY	TRBV5-1	TRBJ2-3
ASSQARNTEAF	TRBV4-1	TRBJ1-1
ASSQLAGVPDTQY	TRBV6-2/TRBV6-3	TRBJ2-3
ASTADYNYGYT	TRBV7-9	TRBJ1-2
ASSQGGPFTGELF	TRBV4-2	TRBJ2-2
ASSLLRAGPTYGYT	TRBV7-8	TRBJ1-2
SAPPAGTSRETQY	TRBV20-1	TRBJ2-5
ASSYPGGDTQY	TRBV5-1	TRBJ2-3
ASPTGRTPPDTQY	TRBV6-1	TRBJ2-3
ASSLGTGKSPLH	TRBV12-3/TRBV12-4	TRBJ1-6
ASSRQGFGGYT	TRBV12-3/TRBV12-4	TRBJ1-2
ASSLGGFRGNAQF	TRBV28	TRBJ2-1
ASRFSGGAYNEQF	TRBV27	TRBJ2-1
ASSFQGGNGYT	TRBV5-5	TRBJ1-2
ASTRAGLAGNTGELF	TRBV3-1	TRBJ2-2
ASRGTLTYGYT	TRBV2	TRBJ1-2
ASSRTTGQETQY	TRBV18	TRBJ2-5